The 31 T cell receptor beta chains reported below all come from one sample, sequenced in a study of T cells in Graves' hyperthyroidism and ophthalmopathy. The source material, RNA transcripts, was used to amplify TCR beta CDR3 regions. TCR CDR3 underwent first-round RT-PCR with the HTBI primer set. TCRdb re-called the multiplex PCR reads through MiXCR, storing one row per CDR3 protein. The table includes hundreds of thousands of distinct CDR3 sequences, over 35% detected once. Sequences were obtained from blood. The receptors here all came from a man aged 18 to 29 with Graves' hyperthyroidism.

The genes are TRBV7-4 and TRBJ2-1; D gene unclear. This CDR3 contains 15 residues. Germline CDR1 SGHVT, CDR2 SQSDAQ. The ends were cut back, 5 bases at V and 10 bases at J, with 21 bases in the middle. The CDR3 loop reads CASSPDLRSRGEQFF. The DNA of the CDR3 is TGTGCCAGCAGCCCCGATCTGCGTAGTCGTGGGGAGCAGTTCTTC.

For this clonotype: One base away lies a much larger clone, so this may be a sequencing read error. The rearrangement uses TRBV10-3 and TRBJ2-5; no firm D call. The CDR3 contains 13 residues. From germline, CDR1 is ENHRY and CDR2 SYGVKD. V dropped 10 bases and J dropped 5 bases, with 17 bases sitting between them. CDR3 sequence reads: CATLGIGSETQYF. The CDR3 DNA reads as TGTGCCACTCTAGGGATAGGGTCTGAGACCCAGTACTTC.

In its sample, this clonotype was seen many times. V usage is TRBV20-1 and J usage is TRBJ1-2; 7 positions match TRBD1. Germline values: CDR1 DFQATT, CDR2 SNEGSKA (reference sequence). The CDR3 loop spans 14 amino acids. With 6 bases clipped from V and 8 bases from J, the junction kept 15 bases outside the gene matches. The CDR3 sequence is CSATLVEGAQGYTF. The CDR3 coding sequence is TGCAGTGCCACCCTAGTCGAGGGGGCGCAGGGCTACACCTTC.

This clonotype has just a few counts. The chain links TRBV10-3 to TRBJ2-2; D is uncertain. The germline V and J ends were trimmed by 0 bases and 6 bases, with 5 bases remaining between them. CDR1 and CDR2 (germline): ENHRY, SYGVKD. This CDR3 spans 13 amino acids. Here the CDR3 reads CAISESGSGELFF. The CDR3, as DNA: TGTGCCATCAGTGAGTCGGGGTCCGGGGAGCTGTTTTTT.

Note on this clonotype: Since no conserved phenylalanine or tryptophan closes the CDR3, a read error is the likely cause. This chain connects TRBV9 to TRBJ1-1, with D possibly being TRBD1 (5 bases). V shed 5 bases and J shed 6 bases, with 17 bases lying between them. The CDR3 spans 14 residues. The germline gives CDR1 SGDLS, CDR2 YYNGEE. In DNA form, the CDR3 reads TGTGCCAGCAGTTTTAGAGGGCCGGGGGCTGAAGCTTTCTCT. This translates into CASSFRGPGAEAFS.

CDR3 in DNA: TGCAGTGCAGGTGGTTACTCCAAAACCTACGAGCAGTACTTC. Its translation is CSAGGYSKTYEQYF. The chain carries TRBV20-1 and TRBJ2-7; D call uncertain. From germline, CDR1 is DFQATT and CDR2 SNEGSKA (reference sequence). Trimming shortened V by 6 bases and J by 2 bases, and 17 bases separated the two germline ends. CDR3 length equals 14 residues.

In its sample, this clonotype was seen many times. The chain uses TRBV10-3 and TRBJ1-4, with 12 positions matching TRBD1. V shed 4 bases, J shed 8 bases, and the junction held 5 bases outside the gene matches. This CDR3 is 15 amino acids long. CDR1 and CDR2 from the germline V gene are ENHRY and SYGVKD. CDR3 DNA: TGTGCCATCAGTGCGACCGGGACAGGGGGCGAAAAACTGTTTTTT. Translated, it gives CAISATGTGGEKLFF.

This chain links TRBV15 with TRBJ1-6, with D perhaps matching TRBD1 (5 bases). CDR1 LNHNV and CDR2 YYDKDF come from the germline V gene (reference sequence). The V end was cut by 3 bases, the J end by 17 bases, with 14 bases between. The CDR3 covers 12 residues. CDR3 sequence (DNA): TGTGCCACCAGCAGCGAAGGGGCAGCTTTCCACTTT. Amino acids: CATSSEGAAFHF.

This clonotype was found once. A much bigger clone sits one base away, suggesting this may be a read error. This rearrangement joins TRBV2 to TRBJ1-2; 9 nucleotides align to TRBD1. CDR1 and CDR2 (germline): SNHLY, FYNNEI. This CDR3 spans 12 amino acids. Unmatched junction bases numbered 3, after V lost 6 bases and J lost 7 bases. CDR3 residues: CASSGTGPGYTF. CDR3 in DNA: TGTGCCAGCAGCGGGACAGGGCCTGGCTACACCTTC.

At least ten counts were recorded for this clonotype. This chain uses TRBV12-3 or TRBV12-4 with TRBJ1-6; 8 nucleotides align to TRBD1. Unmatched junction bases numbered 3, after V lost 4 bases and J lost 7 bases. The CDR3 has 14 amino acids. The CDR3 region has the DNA TGTGCCAGCAGTTGGGACAGGTCCAATTCACCCCTCCACTTT. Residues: CASSWDRSNSPLHF.

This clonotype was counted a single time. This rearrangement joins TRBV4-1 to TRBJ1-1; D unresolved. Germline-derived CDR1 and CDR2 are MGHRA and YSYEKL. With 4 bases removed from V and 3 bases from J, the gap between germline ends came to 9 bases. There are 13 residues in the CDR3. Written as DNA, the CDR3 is TGCGCCAGCAGCCGACTGTTTGACACTGAAGCTTTCTTT. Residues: CASSRLFDTEAFF.

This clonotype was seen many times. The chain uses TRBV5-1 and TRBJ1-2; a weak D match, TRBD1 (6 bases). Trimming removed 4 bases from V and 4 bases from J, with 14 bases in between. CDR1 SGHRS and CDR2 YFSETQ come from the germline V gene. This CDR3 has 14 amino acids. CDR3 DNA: TGCGCCAGCAGCGAAACCACAGGGTCCTATGGCTACACCTTC. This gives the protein CASSETTGSYGYTF.

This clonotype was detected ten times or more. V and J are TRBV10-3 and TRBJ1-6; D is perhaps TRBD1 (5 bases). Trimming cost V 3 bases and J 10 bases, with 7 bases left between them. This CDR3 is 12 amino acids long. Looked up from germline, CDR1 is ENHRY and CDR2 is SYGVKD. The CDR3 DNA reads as TGTGCCATCAGTGAAGGGGTCTCACCCCTCCACTTT. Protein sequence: CAISEGVSPLHF.

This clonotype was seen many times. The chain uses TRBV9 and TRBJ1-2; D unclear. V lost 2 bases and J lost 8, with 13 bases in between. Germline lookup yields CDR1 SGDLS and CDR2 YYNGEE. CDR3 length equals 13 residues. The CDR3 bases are TGTGCCAGCAGCGTCACTATAGGGCAGGGCTACACCTTC. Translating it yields CASSVTIGQGYTF.

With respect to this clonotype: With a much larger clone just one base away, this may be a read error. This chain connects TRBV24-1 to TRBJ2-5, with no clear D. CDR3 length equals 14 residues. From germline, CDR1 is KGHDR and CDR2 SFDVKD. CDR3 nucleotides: TGTGCCACCAATGATTCAGGTGGGCTCGAGACCCAGTACTTC. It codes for CATNDSGGLETQYF.

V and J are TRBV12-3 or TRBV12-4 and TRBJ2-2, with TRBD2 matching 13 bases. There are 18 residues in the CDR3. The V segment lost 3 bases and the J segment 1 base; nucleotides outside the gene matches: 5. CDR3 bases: TGTGCCAGCAGTTTTCGACTAGCGGGAGGTTGGAACACCGGGGAGCTGTTTTTT. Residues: CASSFRLAGGWNTGELFF.

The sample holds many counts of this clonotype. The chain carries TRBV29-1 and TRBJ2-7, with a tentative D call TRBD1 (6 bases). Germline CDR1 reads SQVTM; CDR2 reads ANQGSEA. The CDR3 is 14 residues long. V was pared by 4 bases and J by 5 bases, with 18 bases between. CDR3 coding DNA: TGCAGCGTTGCCGCTACCGACAGGCTCCACGAGCAGTACTTC. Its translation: CSVAATDRLHEQYF.

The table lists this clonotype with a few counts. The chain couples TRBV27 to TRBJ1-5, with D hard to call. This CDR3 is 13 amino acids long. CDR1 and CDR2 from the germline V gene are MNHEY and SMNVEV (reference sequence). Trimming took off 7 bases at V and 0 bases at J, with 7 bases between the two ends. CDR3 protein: CASTQFSNQPQHF. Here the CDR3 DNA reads TGTGCCAGCACCCAGTTTAGCAATCAGCCCCAGCATTTT.

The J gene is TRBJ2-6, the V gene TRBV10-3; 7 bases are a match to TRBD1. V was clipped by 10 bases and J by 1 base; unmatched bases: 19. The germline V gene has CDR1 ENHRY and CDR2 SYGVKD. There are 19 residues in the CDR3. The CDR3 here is CASRADRTGLGSGANVLTF. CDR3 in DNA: TGTGCCAGCAGGGCCGATAGGACAGGCCTGGGGTCTGGGGCCAACGTCCTGACTTTC.

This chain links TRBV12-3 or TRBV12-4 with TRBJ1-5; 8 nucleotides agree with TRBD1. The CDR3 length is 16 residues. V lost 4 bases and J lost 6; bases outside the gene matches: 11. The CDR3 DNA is TGTGCCAGCAGTTCCGAAACAGGGGGTAGGAGTCAGCCCCAGCATTTT. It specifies CASSSETGGRSQPQHF.

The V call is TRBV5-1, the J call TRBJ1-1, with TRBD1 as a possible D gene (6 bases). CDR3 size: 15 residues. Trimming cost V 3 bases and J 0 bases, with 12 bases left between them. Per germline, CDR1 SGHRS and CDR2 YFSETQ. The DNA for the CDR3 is TGCGCCAGCAGCTCGGTACAGGGTATGAACACTGAAGCTTTCTTT. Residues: CASSSVQGMNTEAFF. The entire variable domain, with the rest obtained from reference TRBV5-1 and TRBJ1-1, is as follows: KAGVTQTPRYLIKTRGQQVTLSCSPISGHRSVSWYQQTPGQGLQFLFEYFSETQRNKGNFPGRFSGRQFSNSRSEMNVSTLELGDSALYLCASSSVQGMNTEAFFGQGTRLTVV.

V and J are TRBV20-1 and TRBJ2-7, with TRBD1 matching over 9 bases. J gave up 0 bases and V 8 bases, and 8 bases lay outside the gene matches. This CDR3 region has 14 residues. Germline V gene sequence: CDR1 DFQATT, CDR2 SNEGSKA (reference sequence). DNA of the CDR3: TGCAGTTCAGCGGGGACAGGGTCCTCCTACGAGCAGTACTTC. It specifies CSSAGTGSSYEQYF.

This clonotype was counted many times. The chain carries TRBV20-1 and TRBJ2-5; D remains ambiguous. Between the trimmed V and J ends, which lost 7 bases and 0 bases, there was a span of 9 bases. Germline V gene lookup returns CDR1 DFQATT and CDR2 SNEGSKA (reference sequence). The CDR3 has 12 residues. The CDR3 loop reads CSGRKNQETQYF. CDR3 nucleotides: TGCAGTGGGCGCAAAAACCAAGAGACCCAGTACTTC.

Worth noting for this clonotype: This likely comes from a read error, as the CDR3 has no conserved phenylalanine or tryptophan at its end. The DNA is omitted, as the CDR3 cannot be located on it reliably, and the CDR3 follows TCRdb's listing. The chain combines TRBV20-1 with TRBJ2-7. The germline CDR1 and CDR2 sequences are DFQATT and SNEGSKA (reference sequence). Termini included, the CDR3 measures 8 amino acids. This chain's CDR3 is CSASAANT.

Here the CDR3 reads CASSERHSDFYEQYF. The CDR3 bases are TGTGCCAGCAGTGAGCGCCACTCAGACTTTTACGAGCAGTACTTC. The V and J genes are TRBV6-1 and TRBJ2-7, with D unclear. The CDR3 is 15 amino acids. The germline V and J ends were trimmed by 3 bases and 4 bases, with 16 bases remaining between them. Germline CDR1 reads MNHNS; CDR2 reads SASEGT.

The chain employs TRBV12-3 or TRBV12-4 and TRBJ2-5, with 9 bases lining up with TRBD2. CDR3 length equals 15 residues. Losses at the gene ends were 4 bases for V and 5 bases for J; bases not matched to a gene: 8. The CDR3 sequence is CASSYLGSGSETQYF. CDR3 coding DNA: TGTGCCAGCAGTTACCTAGGTAGCGGGAGTGAGACCCAGTACTTC.

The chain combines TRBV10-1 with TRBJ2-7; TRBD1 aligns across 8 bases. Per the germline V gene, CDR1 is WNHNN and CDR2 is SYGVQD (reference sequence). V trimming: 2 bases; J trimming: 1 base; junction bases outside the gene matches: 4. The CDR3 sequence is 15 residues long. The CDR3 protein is CASSETGQGSYEQYF. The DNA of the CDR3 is TGCGCCAGCAGTGAGACCGGACAGGGATCCTACGAGCAGTACTTC.

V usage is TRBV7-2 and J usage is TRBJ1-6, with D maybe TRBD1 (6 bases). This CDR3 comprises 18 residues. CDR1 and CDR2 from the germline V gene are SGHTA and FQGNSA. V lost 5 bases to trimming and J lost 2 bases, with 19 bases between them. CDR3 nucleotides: TGTGCCAGCAGCCGCGAGGGGGTTGGAGCCCCCTATAATTCACCCCTCCACTTT. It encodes CASSREGVGAPYNSPLHF.

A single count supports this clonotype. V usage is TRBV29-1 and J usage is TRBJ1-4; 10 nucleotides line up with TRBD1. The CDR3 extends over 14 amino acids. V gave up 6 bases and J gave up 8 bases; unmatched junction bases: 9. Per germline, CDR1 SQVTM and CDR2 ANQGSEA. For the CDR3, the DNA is TGCAGCGTCGGTATGGGGACAGGGGAAGAAAAACTGTTTTTT. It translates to CSVGMGTGEEKLFF.

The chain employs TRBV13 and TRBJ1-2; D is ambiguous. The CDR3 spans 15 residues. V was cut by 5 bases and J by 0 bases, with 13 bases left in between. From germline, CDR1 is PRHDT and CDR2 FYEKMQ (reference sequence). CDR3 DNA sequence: TGTGCCAGCAGCCCCGGGCCCGCAGCTAACTATGGCTACACCTTC. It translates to CASSPGPAANYGYTF. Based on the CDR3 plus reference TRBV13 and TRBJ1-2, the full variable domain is AAGVIQSPRHLIKEKRETATLKCYPIPRHDTVYWYQQGPGQDPQFLISFYEKMQSDKGSIPDRFSAQQFSDYHSELNMSSLELGDSALYFCASSPGPAANYGYTFGSGTRLTVV.

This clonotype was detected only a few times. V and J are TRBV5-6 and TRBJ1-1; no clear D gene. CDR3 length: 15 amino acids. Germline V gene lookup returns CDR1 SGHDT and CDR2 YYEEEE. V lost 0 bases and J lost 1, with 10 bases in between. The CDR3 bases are TGTGCCAGCAGCTTGGCTCCCGGCTCGAACACTGAAGCTTTCTTT. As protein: CASSLAPGSNTEAFF.